The clone carrying this T cell receptor (beta chain) has ten or more counts. Its antigen is undetermined. This sample stems from a study of neurological immune-mediated disorders. Overall study findings and caveats: None of the CDR3 amino acid sequences found in expanded clones was shared across subjects. This suggests that the TCR-beta repertoires were private in all groups.

The germline CDR1 and CDR2 sequences are ENHRY and SYGVKD. This CDR3 spans 16 amino acids. V trimming: 6 bases; J trimming: 4 bases; junction bases outside the gene matches: 10. The method for making cDNA was 5'RACE, and it used 10-nucleotide random UMIs. Whenever a sequencing run was performed, it yielded over 170 million TCR-beta sequences from 15-18 subjects. In TCRdb, the 5' RACE reads were re-called with MiXCR into one record per CDR3 protein. The sample comprises 35,000 to 45,000 distinct CDR3 sequences, roughly 7% of which are singletons, and roughly 4.5% rests with the top ten. The gene calls are TRBV10-3 and TRBJ1-3; TRBD1 matches 9 bases. The receptor comes from a woman aged 40 to 49 in good health. Material for sequencing was PBMCs. As DNA, the CDR3 is TGTGCCATCAGGGACCGGGACAGGGTATCCGGAAACACCATATATTTT. Amino acid sequence: CAIRDRDRVSGNTIYF.